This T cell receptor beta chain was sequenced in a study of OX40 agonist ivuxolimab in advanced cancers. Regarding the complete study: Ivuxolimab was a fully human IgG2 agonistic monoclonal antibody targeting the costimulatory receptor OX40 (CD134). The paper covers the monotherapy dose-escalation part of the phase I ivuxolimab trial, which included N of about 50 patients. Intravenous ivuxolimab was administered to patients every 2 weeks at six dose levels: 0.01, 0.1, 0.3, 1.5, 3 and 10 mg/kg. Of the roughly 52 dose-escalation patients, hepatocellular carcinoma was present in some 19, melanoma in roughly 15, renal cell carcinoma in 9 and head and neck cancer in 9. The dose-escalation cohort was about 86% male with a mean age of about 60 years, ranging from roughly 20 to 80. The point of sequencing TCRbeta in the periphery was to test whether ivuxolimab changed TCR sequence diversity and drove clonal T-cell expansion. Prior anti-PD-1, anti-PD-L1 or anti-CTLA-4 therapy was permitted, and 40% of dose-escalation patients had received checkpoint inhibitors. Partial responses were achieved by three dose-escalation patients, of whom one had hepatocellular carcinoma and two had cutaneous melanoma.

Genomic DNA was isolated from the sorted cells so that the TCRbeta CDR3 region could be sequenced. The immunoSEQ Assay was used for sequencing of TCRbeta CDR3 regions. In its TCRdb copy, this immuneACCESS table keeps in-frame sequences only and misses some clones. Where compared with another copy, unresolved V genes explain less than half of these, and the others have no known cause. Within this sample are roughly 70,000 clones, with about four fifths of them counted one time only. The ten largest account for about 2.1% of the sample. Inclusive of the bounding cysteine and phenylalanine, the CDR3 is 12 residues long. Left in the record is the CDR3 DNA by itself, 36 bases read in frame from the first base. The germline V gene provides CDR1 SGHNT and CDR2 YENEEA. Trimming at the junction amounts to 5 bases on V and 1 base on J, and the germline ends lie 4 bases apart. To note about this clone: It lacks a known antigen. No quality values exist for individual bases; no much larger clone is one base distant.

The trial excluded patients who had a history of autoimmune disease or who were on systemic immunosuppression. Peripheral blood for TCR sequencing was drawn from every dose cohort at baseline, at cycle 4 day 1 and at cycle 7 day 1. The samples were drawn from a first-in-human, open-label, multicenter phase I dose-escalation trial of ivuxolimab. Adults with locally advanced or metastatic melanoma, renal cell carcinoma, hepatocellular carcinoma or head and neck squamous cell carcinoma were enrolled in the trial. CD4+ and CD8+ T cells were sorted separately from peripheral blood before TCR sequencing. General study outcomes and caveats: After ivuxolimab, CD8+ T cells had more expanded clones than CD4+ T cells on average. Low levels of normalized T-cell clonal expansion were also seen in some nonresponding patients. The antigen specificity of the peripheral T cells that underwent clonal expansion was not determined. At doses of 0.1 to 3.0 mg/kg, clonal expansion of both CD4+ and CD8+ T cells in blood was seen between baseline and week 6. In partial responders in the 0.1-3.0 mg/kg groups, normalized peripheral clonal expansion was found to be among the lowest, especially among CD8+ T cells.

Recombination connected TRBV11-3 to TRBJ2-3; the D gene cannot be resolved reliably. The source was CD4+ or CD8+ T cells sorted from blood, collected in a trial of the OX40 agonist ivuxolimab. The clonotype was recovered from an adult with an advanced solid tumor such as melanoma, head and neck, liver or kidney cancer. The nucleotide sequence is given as TGTGCCAGCAGCCTCCGCACAGATACGCAGTATTTT. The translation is CASSLRTDTQYF.